This is a list of T cell receptor beta chains from one sample in a study of T-cell reconstitution after alpha-beta-depleted transplantation in children. Using its own MiXCR run on the PCR reads, TCRdb lists one record per CDR3 protein. The sample yields some 500,000 distinct CDR3 sequences, about a sixth seen once. The sequencing here drew on PBMCs from the stem cell graft donor, taken from the stem cell graft. The source of these receptors is a human donor who donated a stem cell graft to a child with acute lymphoblastic leukemia. CDR3s include the opening cysteine and the closing phenylalanine or tryptophan. D genes are given only for firm matches. Part of the rows lack a size; the others show once, few, many or a class for expanded clones.

size	V	J	D	CDR3	DNA
.	TRBV5-1	TRBJ2-2	.	CASSQGQAGELFF	TGCGCCAGCAGCCAGGGGCAAGCCGGGGAGCTGTTTTTT
many	TRBV27	TRBJ2-7	.	CASTGSGAYEQYF	TGTGCCAGCACCGGATCCGGGGCCTACGAGCAGTACTTC
.	TRBV7-3	TRBJ2-1	TRBD2	CASSLNLAGSYNEQFF	TGTGCCAGCAGCTTAAACCTAGCGGGGTCCTACAATGAGCAGTTCTTC
few	TRBV29-1	TRBJ2-2	.	CSVDQGNTGELFF	TGCAGCGTTGATCAGGGGAACACCGGGGAGCTGTTTTTT
few	TRBV7-6	TRBJ2-3	TRBD2	CASSPRGGIVGDTQYF	TGTGCCAGCAGCCCCCGGGGGGGGATTGTTGGGGATACGCAGTATTTT
.	TRBV19	TRBJ2-1	.	CASSYGSGSNEQFF	TGTGCCAGTAGCTACGGTTCGGGGAGCAATGAGCAGTTCTTC
.	TRBV5-6	TRBJ2-7	.	CASSLDWGSNSYEQYF	TGTGCCAGCAGCTTGGATTGGGGTAGTAACTCCTACGAGCAGTACTTC
.	TRBV13	TRBJ2-3	TRBD2	CASSMVLAGKTDTQYF	TGTGCCAGCAGCATGGTACTAGCGGGAAAAACAGATACGCAGTATTTT
few	TRBV5-6	TRBJ2-1	.	CASRDVFYNEQFF	TGTGCCAGCCGGGACGTCTTCTACAATGAGCAGTTCTTC
.	TRBV12-3/TRBV12-4	TRBJ2-2	.	CASSLPWPGTGELFF	TGTGCCAGCAGTTTACCGTGGCCGGGGACCGGGGAGCTGTTTTTT
.	TRBV5-1	TRBJ2-3	TRBD2	CASSLILAGGRGDTQYF	TGCGCCAGCAGCCTGATTCTAGCGGGAGGCAGAGGGGATACGCAGTATTTT
few	TRBV9	TRBJ2-7	TRBD2	CASSALAGGYYEQYF	TGTGCCAGCAGCGCATTAGCGGGAGGGTACTACGAGCAGTACTTC
few	TRBV4-1	TRBJ2-7	.	CASRSEEGNRQYF	TGCGCCAGCAGGAGTGAGGAGGGGAATAGGCAGTACTTC
few	TRBV4-2	TRBJ1-2	.	CASSQGVSASSSPWDYGYTF	TGTGCCAGCAGCCAAGGGGTATCGGCCTCAAGTTCCCCTTGGGACTATGGCTACACCTTC
.	TRBV29-1	TRBJ2-1	.	CSADGWGGQVNEQFF	TGCAGCGCCGATGGCTGGGGGGGACAGGTCAATGAGCAGTTCTTC
.	TRBV18	TRBJ2-5	TRBD2	CASSPQAGEGETQYF	TGTGCCAGCTCACCACAAGCGGGAGAAGGAGAGACCCAGTACTTC
.	TRBV2	TRBJ1-3	.	CASMQLDLGNTIYF	TGTGCCAGCATGCAACTTGACTTAGGAAACACCATATATTTT
.	TRBV5-1	TRBJ1-2	TRBD1	CASSPPLGQGTYGYTF	TGCGCCAGCAGCCCCCCCCTCGGACAGGGGACCTATGGCTACACCTTC
few	TRBV15	TRBJ1-5	.	CATNDGELNQPQHF	TGTGCCACTAACGACGGGGAACTAAATCAGCCCCAGCATTTT
few	TRBV5-1	TRBJ2-3	TRBD2	CASSKQTSGRKDTQYF	TGCGCCAGCAGCAAGCAGACTAGCGGGAGGAAAGATACGCAGTATTTT